This entry concerns a single T cell receptor (beta chain). The antigen is not known. Treatment defined: approximately 9-day PBMC culture with coronavirus spike peptide pools or control peptides (ViraFEST assay). First, ViraFEST expanded antigen-specific T cells with peptide pools, and next it sequenced the TCRs. The data are from a study of vaccination and CD4 T cells after COVID-19. Background on the study: There were two doses of either BNT162b2 or mRNA-1273 vaccine given to participants.

Cultured CD4+ T-cell DNA underwent Oncomine TCR Beta short-read sequencing. CD4+ T cells were cultured, and genomic DNA was extracted from them. TCRdb processed the PCR reads anew with MiXCR; each CDR3 protein has one entry. In the table there are under 30,000 distinct CDR3 sequences, approximately 48% of which are singletons. Study-wide findings and caveats: The appearance of a median about 86% of reactive clones in convalescent patients occurred only post-vaccination.

The V and J ends lost 3 bases and 6 bases, in that order; junction bases with no gene match: 9. The length of the CDR3 is 14 residues. The germline gives CDR1 DFQATT, CDR2 SNEGSKA (reference sequence). The chain uses TRBV20-1 and TRBJ2-7; 9 nucleotides agree with TRBD1. The receptor was derived from a human donor who received a COVID-19 vaccine. The material sequenced was CD4+ T cells from blood, cultured in vitro, taken before SARS-CoV-2 vaccination. CDR3 amino acids: CSARIPGQGREQYF. Here the CDR3 DNA reads TGCAGTGCTAGGATCCCGGGACAGGGTCGCGAGCAGTACTTC.